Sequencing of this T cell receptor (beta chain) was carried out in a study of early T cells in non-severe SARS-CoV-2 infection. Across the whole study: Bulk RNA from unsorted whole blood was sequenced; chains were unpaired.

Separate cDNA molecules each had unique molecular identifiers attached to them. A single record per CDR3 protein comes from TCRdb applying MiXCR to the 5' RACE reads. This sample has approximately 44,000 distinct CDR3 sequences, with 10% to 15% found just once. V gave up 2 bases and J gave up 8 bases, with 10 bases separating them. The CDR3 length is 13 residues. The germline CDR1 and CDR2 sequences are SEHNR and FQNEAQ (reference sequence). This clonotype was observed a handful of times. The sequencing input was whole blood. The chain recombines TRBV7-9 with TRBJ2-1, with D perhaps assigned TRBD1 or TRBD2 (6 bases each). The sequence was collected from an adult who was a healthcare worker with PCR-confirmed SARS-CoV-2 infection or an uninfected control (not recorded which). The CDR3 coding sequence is TGTGCCAGCAGCTTAATGGGGGGCGATGAGCAGTTCTTC. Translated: CASSLMGGDEQFF. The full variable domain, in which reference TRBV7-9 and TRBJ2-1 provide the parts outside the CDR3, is DTGVSQNPRHKITKRGQNVTFRCDPISEHNRLYWYRQTLGQGPEFLTYFQNEAQLEKSRLLSDRFSAERPKGSFSTLEIQRTEQGDSAMYLCASSLMGGDEQFFGPGTRLTVL.